This TCR beta chain is from a study of technical replicates of blood from several donors. Sequenced by immunoSEQ multiplex PCR; TCRdb stores in-frame clones only, minus some. The table lists approximately 100,000 clones, approximately 96% of them singletons. Germline V gene data show CDR1 as MGHRA and CDR2 as YSYEKL. The CDR3 is 15 residues long. Trimming removed 4 bases from V and 9 bases from J, with 19 bases in between. The material sequenced was T cells isolated from PBMCs. V usage is TRBV4-1 and J usage is TRBJ2-1; D may be TRBD2 (6 bases). The sequence was obtained from a human donor in good health. As DNA, the CDR3 is TGCGCCAGCAGCCGTGAACCGGGACTCCCGTCTGAGCAGTTCTTC. This sequence encodes CASSREPGLPSEQFF.